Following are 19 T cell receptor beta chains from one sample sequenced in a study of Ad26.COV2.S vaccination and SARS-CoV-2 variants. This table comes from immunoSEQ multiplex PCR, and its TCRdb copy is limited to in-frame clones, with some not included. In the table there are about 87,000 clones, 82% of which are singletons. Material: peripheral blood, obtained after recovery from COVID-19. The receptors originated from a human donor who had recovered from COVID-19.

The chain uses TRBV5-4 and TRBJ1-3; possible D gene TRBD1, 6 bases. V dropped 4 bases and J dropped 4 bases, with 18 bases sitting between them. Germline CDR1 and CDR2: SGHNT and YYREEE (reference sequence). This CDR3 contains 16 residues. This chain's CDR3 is CASSVDRTAMGNTIYF. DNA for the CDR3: TGTGCCAGCAGCGTCGATAGGACAGCAATGGGAAACACCATATATTTT.

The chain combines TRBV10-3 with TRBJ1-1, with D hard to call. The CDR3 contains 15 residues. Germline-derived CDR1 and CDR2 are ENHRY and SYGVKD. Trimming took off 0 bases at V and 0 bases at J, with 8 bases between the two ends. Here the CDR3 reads CAISESASMNTEAFF. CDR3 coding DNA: TGTGCCATCAGTGAGTCGGCATCTATGAACACTGAAGCTTTCTTT.

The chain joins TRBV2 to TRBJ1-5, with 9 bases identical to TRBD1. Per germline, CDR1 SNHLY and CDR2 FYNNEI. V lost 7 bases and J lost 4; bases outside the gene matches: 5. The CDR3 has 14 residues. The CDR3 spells CASKFGTGNQPQHF. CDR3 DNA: TGTGCCAGCAAGTTTGGGACAGGGAATCAGCCCCAGCATTTT.

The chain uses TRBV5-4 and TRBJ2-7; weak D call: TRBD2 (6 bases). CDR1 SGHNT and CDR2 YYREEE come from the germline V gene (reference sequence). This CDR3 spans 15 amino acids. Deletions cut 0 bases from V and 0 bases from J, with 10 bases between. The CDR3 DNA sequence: TGTGCCAGCAGCTTGGAGGCCGGGAGCTCCTACGAGCAGTACTTC. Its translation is CASSLEAGSSYEQYF.

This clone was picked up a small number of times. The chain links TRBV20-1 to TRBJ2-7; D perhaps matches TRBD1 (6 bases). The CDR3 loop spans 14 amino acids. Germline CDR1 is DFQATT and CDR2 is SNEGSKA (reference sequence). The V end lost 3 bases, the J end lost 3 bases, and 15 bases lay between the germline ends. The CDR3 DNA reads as TGCAGTGCTAGTAGGTGGGACACCCGCTACGAGCAGTACTTC. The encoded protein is CSASRWDTRYEQYF.

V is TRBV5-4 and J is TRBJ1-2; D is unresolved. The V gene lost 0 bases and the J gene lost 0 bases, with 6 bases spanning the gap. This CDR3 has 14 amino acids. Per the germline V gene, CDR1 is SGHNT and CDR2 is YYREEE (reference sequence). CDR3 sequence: CASSLEGTNYGYTF. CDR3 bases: TGTGCCAGCAGCTTGGAAGGGACTAACTATGGCTACACCTTC.

CDR3 loop: CASSLLAGGYETQYF. CDR3 DNA sequence: TGCGCCAGCAGCCTACTAGCGGGAGGTTACGAGACCCAGTACTTC. This chain connects TRBV10-1 to TRBJ2-5; 12 bases line up with TRBD2. This CDR3 is 15 amino acids long. J lost 5 bases, V lost 6 bases, and 7 bases had no gene match. The V gene's germline CDR1 is WNHNN and CDR2 SYGVQD (reference sequence).

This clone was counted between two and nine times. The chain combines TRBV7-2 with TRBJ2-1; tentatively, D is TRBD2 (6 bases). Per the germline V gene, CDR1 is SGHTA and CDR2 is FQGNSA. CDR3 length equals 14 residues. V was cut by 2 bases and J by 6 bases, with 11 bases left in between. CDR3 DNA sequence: TGTGCCAGCAGCTTATCCGCGGGGCCCAATGAGCAGTTCTTC. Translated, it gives CASSLSAGPNEQFF.

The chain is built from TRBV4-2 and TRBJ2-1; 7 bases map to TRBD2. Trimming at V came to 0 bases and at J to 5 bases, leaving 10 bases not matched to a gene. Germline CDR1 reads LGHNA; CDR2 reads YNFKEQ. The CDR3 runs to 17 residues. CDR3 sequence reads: CASSQDEGRLADNEQFF. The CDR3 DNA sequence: TGTGCCAGCAGCCAAGACGAGGGGCGACTAGCCGACAATGAGCAGTTCTTC.

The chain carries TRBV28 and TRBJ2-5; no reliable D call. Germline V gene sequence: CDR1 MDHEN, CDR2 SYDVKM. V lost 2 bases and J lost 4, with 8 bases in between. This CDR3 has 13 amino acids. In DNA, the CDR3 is TGTGCCAGCAGTTTACCGAGCCCAGAGACCCAGTACTTC. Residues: CASSLPSPETQYF. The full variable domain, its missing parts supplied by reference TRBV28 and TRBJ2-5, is DVKVTQSSRYLVKRTGEKVFLECVQDMDHENMFWYRQDPGLGLRLIYFSYDVKMKEKGDIPEGYSVSREKKERFSLILESASTNQTSMYLCASSLPSPETQYFGPGTRLLVL.

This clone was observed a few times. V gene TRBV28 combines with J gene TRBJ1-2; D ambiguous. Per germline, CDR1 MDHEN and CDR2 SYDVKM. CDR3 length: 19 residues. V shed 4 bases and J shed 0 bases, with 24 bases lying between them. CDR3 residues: CASSSERQQTAMTNYGYTF. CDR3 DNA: TGTGCCAGCAGTTCCGAAAGACAACAGACGGCAATGACTAACTATGGCTACACCTTC.

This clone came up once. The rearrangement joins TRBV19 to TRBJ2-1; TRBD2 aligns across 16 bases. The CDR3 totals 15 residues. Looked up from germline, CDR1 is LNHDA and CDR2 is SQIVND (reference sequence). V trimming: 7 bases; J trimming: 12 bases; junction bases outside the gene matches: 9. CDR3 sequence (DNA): TGTGCCAGTACCTCCGGGACTAGCGGGAGGGCCACGCAGTTCTTC. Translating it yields CASTSGTSGRATQFF. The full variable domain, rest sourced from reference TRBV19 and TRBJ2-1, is DGGITQSPKYLFRKEGQNVTLSCEQNLNHDAMYWYRQDPGQGLRLIYYSQIVNDFQKGDIAEGYSVSREKKESFPLTVTSAQKNPTAFYLCASTSGTSGRATQFFGPGTRLTVL.

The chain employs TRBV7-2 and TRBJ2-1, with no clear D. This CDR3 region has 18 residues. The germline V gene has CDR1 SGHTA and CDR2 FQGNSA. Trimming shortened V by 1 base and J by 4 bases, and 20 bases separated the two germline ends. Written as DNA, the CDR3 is TGTGCCAGCAGCTTAGTGGTCCAGTCTAGATGGAGTTACAATGAGCAGTTCTTC. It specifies CASSLVVQSRWSYNEQFF.

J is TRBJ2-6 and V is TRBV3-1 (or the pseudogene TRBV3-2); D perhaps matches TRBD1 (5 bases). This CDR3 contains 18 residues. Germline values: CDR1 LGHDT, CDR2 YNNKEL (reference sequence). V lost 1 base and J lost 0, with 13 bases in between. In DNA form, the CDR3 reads TGTGCCAGCAGCCAAGTCGACAGCTTCAACTCTGGGGCCAACGTCCTGACTTTC. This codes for CASSQVDSFNSGANVLTF.

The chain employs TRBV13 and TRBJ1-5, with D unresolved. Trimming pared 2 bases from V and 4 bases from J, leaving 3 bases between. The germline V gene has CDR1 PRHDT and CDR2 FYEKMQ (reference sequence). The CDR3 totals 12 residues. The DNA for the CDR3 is TGTGCCAGCAGCTTACAGAATCAGCCCCAGCATTTT. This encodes CASSLQNQPQHF.

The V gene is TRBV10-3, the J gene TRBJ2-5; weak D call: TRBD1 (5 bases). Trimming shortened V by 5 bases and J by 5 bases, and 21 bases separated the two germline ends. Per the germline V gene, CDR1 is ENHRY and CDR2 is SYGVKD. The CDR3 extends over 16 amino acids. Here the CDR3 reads CAISRRDINQGETQYF. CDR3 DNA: TGTGCCATCAGTCGACGAGACATCAACCAGGGCGAGACCCAGTACTTC.

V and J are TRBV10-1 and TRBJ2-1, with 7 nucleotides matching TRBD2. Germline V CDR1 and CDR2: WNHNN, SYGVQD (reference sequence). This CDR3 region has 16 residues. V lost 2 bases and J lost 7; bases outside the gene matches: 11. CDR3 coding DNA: TGCGCCAGCAGTGAGGCCAGCGGGAAAGTCGATAATGAGCAGTTCTTC. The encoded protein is CASSEASGKVDNEQFF.

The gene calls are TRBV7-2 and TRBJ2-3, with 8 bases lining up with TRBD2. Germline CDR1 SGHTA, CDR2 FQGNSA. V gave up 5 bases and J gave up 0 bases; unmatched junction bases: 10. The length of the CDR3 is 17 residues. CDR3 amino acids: CASSPWGSGTSTDTQYF. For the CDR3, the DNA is TGTGCCAGCAGCCCCTGGGGTAGCGGGACGAGCACAGATACGCAGTATTTT.

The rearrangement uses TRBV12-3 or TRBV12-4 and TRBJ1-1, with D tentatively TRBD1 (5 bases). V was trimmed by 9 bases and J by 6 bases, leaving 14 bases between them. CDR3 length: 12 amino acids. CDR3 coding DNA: TGTGCCAGTAGTAATGGGGCCGCTGAAGCTTTCTTT. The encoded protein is CASSNGAAEAFF.